The clone carrying this T cell receptor (beta chain) was seen only a few times. The data were obtained in a study of T cell changes during pregnancy in multiple sclerosis. Germline V CDR1 and CDR2: MNHEY, SVGAGI. V was clipped by 6 bases and J by 6 bases; unmatched bases: 9. The CDR3 loop spans 14 amino acids. Some clones are missing from TCRdb's copy, which holds only in-frame ones; the method was immunoSEQ multiplex PCR. This table holds around 79,000 clones, about nine tenths found once. The origin of this receptor is a female donor with multiple sclerosis, enrolled in a pregnancy study. The sample in question was CD4+ T cells from peripheral blood mononuclear cells, obtained in the second trimester of pregnancy. The chain links TRBV6-5 to TRBJ2-7, with 9 bases that match TRBD2. This CDR3 reads CASRTSGRNGEQYF. The CDR3, as DNA: TGTGCCAGCAGAACAAGCGGGAGGAATGGCGAGCAGTACTTC.